The T cell receptor (beta chain) described here comes from a study of radiation and T cells in renal cell carcinoma (dated by TCRdb to 2020 to 2021). Context from the whole study: In total, approximately 51 samples, comprising around 25 tumors and some 27 peripheral blood samples, were subjected to TCR beta sequencing. Across all 55 or so samples, 3,800,000 or so unique CDR3 nucleotide sequences encoding some 3,000,000 unique CDR3 amino acid sequences were identified. The final blood draw was performed at 4 weeks after radiation, at the same time as nephrectomy.

Summary of the overall study and its limitations: In blood, the top tumor clonotypes increased from baseline to 2 weeks after radiation and then shrank by 4 weeks, which suggests a temporary expansion of tumor-resident clones. Because pretreatment tumor biopsies were not available, the study could not determine whether clonotypes were already present within the tumor at baseline. Effects of radiation dose or scheduling on the TCR repertoire could not be addressed with the single-armed trial design. Dynamics of the blood repertoire were not tracked past 4 weeks after treatment.

Its CDR3 holds 13 amino acids, cysteine through phenylalanine. Kept here is only the CDR3 DNA, which spans 39 bases and is read in frame from base 1. Deletion took 2 bases off V and 6 bases off J, with a span of 9 bases between the germline ends. Taken from the germline V gene, the CDR1 and CDR2 loops are SGHNT and YENEEA. Of note for this clone: The clone's antigen remains unknown. Base qualities were left out, and no much larger clone turns up one base away.

The time point label corresponds to: blood 4 weeks post-SBRT, at nephrectomy. The intended sense of this specimen's treatment or condition label: 15 Gy SBRT to primary tumor, nephrectomy 4 weeks later. The samples were obtained from a clinical trial, where primary renal cell carcinomas were treated with 15 Gy stereotactic body radiation therapy and then removed by nephrectomy 4 weeks afterward. To follow tumor-enriched clonotypes, peripheral blood was collected serially from radiation-treated patients at baseline and again at 2 weeks and 4 weeks after SBRT. Every patient's renal cell carcinoma showed clear cell pathology. Genomic DNA for TCR sequencing was prepared using the QIAamp DNA Blood Mini Kit (Qiagen). Only samples passing all quality control checks were included in the analyses. TCR beta libraries were generated from genomic DNA with the immunoSEQ kit, following the manufacturer's recommendations. To prepare the libraries, a first multiplex PCR with proprietary primers was run, followed by a second PCR that added unique barcodes, and a bead cleanup was done after each round. A positive control reaction and a negative control reaction, both provided in the kit, were run with every batch of samples. The final libraries underwent checking on an Agilent 4200 TapeStation D1000 ScreenTape, volumetric pooling, and quantification by qPCR. Sequencing was performed on an Illumina NextSeq500 using a MidOutput 150-cycle cartridge, with 156 Read1 cycles, 15 Index1 cycles, and the kit custom primers. The pooled library was loaded at roughly 0.94 pM with an approximately 21% PhiX control spike-in. For the original study's pipeline: Vendor-processed data were analyzed in R, with a clonotype defined as all T cells sharing the same CDR3 nucleotide sequence. For clone abundance analyses, frequencies were normalized to the 10,000 most abundant clones per sample. Public T cell clones, which averaged fewer than five per sample, were excluded before analysis. A difference in abundance of at least 32-fold between compartments was used to define tumor-enriched and baseline blood-enriched clonotypes. Clonotypes expanded or contracted between blood time points were identified with a beta-binomial differential abundance model. Tumor-blood repertoire similarity was measured with the Baroni-Urbani and Buser coefficient, and group comparisons used two-tailed Wilcoxon tests in R. TCRdb's version of the immuneACCESS table is confined to in-frame rearrangements and falls short of the full clone set. An unresolved V gene accounts for under half of the shortfall where checked; the remainder is of unknown origin. The V and J calls and clone size were taken over from that table, and D and trimming were inferred from the DNA. The sample data list some 150,000 clones, and 65% to 90% of these were observed just once. Around 17% of the sample comes from the top ten.

The V gene is TRBV11-3 and the J gene is TRBJ2-3; confidence is insufficient to name the D gene. The sequences come from blood, collected from a patient whose treatment included radiotherapy and nephrectomy. The receptor was derived from a woman between 50 and 59 years old with renal cell carcinoma. The DNA sequence is TGTGCCAGCAGCTTATTGGGTTCTGATACGCAGTATTTT. This gives the protein CASSLLGSDTQYF.